This TCR beta chain was sequenced in a study of OX40 agonist ivuxolimab in advanced cancers. Across the whole study: Cohort: more than 75% men, mean age roughly 60, aged about 23 to 80. Study-wide results and caveats: Within 6 weeks, CD4+ and CD8+ blood T cells expanded clonally at 0.1 to 3.0 mg/kg. There were also nonresponders showing low normalized T-cell clonal expansion. Expanded clones were, on average, more numerous among CD8+ T cells than CD4+.

Trimming pared 5 bases from V and 0 bases from J, leaving 14 bases between. The CDR3 spans 15 residues. The germline gives CDR1 SGHVS, CDR2 FQNEAQ. As for this clone: The antigen is not known.

TCRdb keeps only in-frame clones here, not all; method: immunoSEQ multiplex PCR. Of 84,000 or so clones listed, 75% to 95% are singletons. This sequence was found in an adult with an advanced solid tumor such as melanoma, head and neck, liver or kidney cancer. The input for sequencing was CD4+ or CD8+ T cells sorted from blood, taken in a trial of the OX40 agonist ivuxolimab. This chain links TRBV7-8 with TRBJ2-7; D not certain. CDR3 nucleotides: TGTGCCAGCAGCGAGAGACGGTTTAGCTCCTACGAGCAGTACTTC. Translated, it gives CASSERRFSSYEQYF.